This T cell receptor beta chain originates from a study of siplizumab effects on memory and regulatory T cells. Study results and limitations: Naive or memory phenotype assignment was not possible for roughly 80-97% of proliferating CD4+ or CD8+ clones. Most alloreactive clones went unmapped to unstimulated subsets; only a minor fraction mapped. Proliferating siplizumab-cultured Tregs lacked confirmed suppressive function.

Germline V gives CDR1 MNHNS, CDR2 SASEGT. The CDR3 is 12 amino acids. V was trimmed by 7 bases and J by 1 base, leaving 6 bases between them. Assaying covered about 99,000 TCR templates per sample. Clones were sequenced by immunoSEQ multiplex PCR, and TCRdb holds only the in-frame ones, with some missing. The table includes 95,000 to 100,000 clones, about 93% detected once. To note about this clone: The antigen remains undetermined.

This chain joins TRBV6-1 and TRBJ2-3; D is unclear. The sequencing input was non-Treg CD4+ T cells sorted from blood. The TCR originated in a human donor in good health. CDR3 bases: TGTGCCAGCAATGGTGGCACAGATACGCAGTATTTT. Protein: CASNGGTDTQYF.